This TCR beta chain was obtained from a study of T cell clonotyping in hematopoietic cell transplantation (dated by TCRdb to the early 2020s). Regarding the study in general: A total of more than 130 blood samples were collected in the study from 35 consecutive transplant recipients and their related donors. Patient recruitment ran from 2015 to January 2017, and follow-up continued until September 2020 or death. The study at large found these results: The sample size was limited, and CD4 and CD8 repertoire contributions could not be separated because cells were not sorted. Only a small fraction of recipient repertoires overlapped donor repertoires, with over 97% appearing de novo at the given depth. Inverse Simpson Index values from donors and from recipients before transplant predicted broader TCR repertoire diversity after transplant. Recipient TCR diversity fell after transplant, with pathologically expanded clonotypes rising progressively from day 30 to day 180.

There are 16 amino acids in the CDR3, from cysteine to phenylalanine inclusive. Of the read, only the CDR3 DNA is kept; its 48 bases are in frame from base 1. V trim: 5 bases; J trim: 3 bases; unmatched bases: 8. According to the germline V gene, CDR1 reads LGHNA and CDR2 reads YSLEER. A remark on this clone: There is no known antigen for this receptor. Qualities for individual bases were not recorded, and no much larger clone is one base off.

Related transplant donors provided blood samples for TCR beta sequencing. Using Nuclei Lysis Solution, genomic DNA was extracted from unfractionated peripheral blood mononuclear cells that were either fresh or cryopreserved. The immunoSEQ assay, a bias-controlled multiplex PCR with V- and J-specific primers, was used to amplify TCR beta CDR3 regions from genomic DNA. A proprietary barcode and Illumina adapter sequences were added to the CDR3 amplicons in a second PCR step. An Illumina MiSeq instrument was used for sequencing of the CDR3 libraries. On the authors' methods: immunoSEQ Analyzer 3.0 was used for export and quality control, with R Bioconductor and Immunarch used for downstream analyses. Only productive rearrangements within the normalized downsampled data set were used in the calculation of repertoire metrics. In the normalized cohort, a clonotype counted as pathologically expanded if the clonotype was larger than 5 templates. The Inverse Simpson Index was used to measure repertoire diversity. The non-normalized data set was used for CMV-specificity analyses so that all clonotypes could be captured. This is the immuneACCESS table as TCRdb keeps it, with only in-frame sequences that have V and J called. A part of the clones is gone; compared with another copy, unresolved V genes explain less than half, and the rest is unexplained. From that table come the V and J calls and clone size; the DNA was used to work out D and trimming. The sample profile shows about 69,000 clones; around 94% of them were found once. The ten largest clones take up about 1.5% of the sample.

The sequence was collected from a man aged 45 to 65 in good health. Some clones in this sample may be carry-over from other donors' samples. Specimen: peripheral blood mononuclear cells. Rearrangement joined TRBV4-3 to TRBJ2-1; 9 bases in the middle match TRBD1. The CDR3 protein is CASSFEGTGSYNEQFF. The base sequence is TGCGCCAGCAGCTTCGAAGGGACAGGGAGCTACAATGAGCAGTTCTTC.